This T cell receptor (beta chain) was recorded in a study of cytomegalovirus exposure and HLA in healthy donors. Study observations and caveats: Among CMV-associated TCR beta chains, most appeared HLA-restricted in a later analysis. It was reported that the classifier diagnosed cytomegalovirus status with high specificity and sensitivity in both the original and validation cohorts.

Amplification used 60 Vbeta primers and 13 Jbeta primers. Authors' processing steps: Among the unique TCR beta chains that a later analysis counted, about 79 million in all, approximately 12 million were shared. Sequencing was performed with immunoSEQ multiplex PCR; in TCRdb, only in-frame clones are kept and a portion is missing. V, J and clone size were drawn from that table, and D and trimming were deduced from the DNA. The repertoire consists of about 130,000 clones, with approximately 80% occurring once and the leading ten covering 2.5%. This CDR3 has 14 residues. The V and J ends lost 5 bases and 4 bases respectively, with 15 bases between them. Germline CDR1 SGHVS, CDR2 FQNEAQ. On this clone: Its specificity is not known.

The donors gave bone marrow, and they were healthy. The TCR sequence derives from a man aged 30 to 45 in good health and CMV-seronegative. The rearrangement joins TRBV7-8 to TRBJ2-7; possibly TRBD1 for D (7 bases). The sequenced sample consisted of PBMCs. In DNA form, the CDR3 reads TGTGCCAGCAGCATGTATCAGGGGGGATACGAGCAGTACTTC. Its protein is CASSMYQGGYEQYF. Complete variable domain (other parts from reference TRBV7-8 and TRBJ2-7): GAGVSQSPRYKVAKRGQDVALRCDPISGHVSLFWYQQALGQGPEFLTYFQNEAQLDKSGLPSDRFFAERPEGSVSTLKIQRTQQEDSAVYLCASSMYQGGYEQYFGPGTRLTVT.